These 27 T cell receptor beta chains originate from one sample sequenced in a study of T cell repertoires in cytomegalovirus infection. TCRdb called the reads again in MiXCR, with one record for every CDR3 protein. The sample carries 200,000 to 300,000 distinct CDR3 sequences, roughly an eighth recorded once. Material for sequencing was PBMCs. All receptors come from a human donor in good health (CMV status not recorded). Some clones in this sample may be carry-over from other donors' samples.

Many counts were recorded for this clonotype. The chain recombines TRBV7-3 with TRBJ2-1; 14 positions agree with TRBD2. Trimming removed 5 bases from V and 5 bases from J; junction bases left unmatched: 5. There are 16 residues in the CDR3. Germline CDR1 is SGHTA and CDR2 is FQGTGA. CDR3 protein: CASSTSGLAGDNEQFF. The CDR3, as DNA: TGTGCCAGCAGCACATCGGGACTAGCGGGAGACAATGAGCAGTTCTTC.

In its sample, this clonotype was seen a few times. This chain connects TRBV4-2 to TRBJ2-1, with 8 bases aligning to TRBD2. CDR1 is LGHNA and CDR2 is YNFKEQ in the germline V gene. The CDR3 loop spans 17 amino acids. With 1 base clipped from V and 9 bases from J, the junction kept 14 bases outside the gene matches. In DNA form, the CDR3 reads TGTGCCAGCAGCCAAGGGCCTACGGGGGGGTTAGGCAGTGAGCAGTTCTTC. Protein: CASSQGPTGGLGSEQFF.

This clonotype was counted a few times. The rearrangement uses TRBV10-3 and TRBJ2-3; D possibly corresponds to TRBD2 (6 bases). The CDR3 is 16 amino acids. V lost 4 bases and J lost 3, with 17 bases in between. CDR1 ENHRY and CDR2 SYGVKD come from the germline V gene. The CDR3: CAISGLERGGTDTQYF. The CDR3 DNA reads TGTGCCATCAGTGGTTTGGAGAGAGGAGGGACAGATACGCAGTATTTT.

The CDR3 loop reads CASSLTGTAYEQYF. CDR3 bases: TGCGCCAGCAGCTTAACCGGGACAGCCTACGAGCAGTACTTC. V usage is TRBV5-1 and J usage is TRBJ2-7, with TRBD1 matching over 7 bases. After removal of 2 bases from V and 2 bases from J, the junction contained 4 bases not matched to a gene. The CDR3 loop spans 14 amino acids. Germline V CDR1 and CDR2: SGHRS, YFSETQ.

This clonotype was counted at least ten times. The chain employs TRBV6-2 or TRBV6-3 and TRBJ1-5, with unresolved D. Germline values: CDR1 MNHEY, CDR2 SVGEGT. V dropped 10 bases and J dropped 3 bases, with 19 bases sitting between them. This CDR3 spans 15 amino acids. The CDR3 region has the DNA TGTGCCACCACAAGTGCTAACGCTTACAATCAGCCCCAGCATTTT. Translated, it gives CATTSANAYNQPQHF.

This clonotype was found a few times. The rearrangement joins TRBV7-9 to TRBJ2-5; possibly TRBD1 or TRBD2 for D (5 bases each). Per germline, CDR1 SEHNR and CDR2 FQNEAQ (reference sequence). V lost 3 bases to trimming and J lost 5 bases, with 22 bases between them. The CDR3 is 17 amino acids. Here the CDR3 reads CASSFPPPGASGETQYF. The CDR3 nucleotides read TGTGCCAGCAGCTTCCCACCCCCCGGGGCTTCGGGTGAGACCCAGTACTTC.

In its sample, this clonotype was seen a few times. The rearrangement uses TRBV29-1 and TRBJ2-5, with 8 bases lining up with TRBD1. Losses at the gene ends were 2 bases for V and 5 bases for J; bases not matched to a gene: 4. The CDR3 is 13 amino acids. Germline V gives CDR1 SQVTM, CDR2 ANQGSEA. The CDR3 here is CSVEPGQGETQYF. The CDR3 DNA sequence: TGCAGCGTTGAACCCGGACAGGGCGAGACCCAGTACTTC.

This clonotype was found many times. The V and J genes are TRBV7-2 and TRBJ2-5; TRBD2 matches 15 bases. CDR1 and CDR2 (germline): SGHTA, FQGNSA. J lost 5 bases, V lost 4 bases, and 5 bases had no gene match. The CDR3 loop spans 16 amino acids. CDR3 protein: CASSSGTSGRLETQYF. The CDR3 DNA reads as TGTGCCAGCAGCTCAGGGACTAGCGGGAGGTTGGAGACCCAGTACTTC.

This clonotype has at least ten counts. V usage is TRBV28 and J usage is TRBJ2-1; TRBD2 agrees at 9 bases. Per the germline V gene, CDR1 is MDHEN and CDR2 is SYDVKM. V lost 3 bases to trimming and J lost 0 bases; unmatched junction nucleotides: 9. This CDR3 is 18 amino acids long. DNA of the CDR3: TGTGCCAGCAGTTTCCTAGCGGGACGTTCAAGCTCCTACAATGAGCAGTTCTTC. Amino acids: CASSFLAGRSSSYNEQFF.

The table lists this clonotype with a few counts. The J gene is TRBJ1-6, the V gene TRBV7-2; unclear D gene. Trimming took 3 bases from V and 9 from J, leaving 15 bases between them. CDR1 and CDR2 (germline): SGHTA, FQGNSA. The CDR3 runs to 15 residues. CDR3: CASSLRFGEGSPLHF. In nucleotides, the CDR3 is TGTGCCAGCAGCTTGCGATTCGGGGAAGGTTCACCCCTCCACTTT.

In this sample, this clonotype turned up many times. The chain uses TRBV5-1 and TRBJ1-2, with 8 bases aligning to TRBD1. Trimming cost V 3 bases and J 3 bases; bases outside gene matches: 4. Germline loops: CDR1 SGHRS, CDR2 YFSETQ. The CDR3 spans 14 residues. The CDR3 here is CASSSGQGHYGYTF. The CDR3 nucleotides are TGCGCCAGCAGCTCCGGACAGGGTCACTATGGCTACACCTTC.

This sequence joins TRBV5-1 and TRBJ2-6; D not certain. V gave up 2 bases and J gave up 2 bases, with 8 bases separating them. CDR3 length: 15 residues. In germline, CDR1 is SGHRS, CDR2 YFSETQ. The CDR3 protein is CASSLPTTGANVLTF. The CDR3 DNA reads TGCGCCAGCAGCTTACCGACGACTGGGGCCAACGTCCTGACTTTC.

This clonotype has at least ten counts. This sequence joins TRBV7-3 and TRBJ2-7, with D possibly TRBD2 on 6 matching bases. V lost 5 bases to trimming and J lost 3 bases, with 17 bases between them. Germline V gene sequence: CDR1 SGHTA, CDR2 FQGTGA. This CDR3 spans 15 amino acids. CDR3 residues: CASSLWAAGGYEQYF. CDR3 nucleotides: TGTGCCAGCAGCCTGTGGGCGGCCGGGGGCTACGAGCAGTACTTC.

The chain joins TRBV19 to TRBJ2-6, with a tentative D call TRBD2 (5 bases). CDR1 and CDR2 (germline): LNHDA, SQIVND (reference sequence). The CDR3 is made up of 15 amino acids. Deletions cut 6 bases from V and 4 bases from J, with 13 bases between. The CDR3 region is CASRSDGEGANVLTF. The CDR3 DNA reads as TGTGCCAGTAGATCGGACGGGGAAGGGGCCAACGTCCTGACTTTC. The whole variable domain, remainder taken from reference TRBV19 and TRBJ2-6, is DGGITQSPKYLFRKEGQNVTLSCEQNLNHDAMYWYRQDPGQGLRLIYYSQIVNDFQKGDIAEGYSVSREKKESFPLTVTSAQKNPTAFYLCASRSDGEGANVLTFGAGSRLTVL.

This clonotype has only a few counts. CDR3 sequence: CASSRNLGTADEQYF. The CDR3 DNA reads as TGCGCCAGCAGCAGGAACTTGGGGACAGCGGACGAGCAGTACTTC. This chain links TRBV5-1 with TRBJ2-7, with TRBD1 matching over 7 bases. Germline V lookup: CDR1 SGHRS, CDR2 YFSETQ. CDR3 length: 15 amino acids. J lost 5 bases, V lost 4 bases, and 12 bases had no gene match.

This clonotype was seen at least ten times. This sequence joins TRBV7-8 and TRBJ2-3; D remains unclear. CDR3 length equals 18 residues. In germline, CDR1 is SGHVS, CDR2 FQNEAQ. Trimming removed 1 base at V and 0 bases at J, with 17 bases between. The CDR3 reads CASSLERFGASSTDTQYF. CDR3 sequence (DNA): TGTGCCAGCAGCTTAGAAAGATTTGGCGCCTCGAGCACAGATACGCAGTATTTT.

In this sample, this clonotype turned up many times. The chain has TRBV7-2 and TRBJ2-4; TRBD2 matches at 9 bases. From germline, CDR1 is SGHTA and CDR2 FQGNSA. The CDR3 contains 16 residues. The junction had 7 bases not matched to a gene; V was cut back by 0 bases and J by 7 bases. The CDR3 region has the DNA TGTGCCAGCAGCTTAGCAGGGGGCGGGAGGGTCAACATTCAGTACTTC. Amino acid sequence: CASSLAGGGRVNIQYF.

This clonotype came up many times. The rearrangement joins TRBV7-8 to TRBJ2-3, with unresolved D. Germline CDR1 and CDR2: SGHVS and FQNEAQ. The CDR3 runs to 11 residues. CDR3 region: CAWVAGDTQYF. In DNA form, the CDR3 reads TGTGCTTGGGTCGCCGGAGATACGCAGTATTTT.

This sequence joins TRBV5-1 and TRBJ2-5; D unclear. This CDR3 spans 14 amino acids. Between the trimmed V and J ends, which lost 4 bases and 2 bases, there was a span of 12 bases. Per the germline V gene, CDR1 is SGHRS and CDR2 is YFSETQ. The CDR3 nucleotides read TGCGCCAGCAGCCTAGACTTACTTCAAGAGACCCAGTACTTC. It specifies CASSLDLLQETQYF.

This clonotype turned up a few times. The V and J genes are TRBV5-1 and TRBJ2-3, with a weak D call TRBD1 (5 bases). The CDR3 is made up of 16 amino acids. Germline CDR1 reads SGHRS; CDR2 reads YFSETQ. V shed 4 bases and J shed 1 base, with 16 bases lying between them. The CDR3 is CASSQQALGGTDTQYF. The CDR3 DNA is TGCGCCAGCAGCCAACAGGCCCTAGGAGGCACAGATACGCAGTATTTT. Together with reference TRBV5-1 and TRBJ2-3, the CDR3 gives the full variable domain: KAGVTQTPRYLIKTRGQQVTLSCSPISGHRSVSWYQQTPGQGLQFLFEYFSETQRNKGNFPGRFSGRQFSNSRSEMNVSTLELGDSALYLCASSQQALGGTDTQYFGPGTRLTVL.

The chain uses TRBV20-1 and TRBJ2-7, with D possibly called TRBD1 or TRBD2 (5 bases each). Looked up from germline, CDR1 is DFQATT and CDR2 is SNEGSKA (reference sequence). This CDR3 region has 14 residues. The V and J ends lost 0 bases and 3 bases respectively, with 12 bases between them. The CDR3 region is CSARDLGRHYEQYF. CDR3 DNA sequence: TGCAGTGCTAGAGACTTGGGACGCCACTACGAGCAGTACTTC.

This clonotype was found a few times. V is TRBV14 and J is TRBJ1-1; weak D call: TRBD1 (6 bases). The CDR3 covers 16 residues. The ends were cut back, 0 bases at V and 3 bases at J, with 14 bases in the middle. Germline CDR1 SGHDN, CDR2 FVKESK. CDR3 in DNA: TGTGCCAGCAGCCAAGAGGGGGGCAGGGCGGACACTGAAGCTTTCTTT. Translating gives CASSQEGGRADTEAFF.

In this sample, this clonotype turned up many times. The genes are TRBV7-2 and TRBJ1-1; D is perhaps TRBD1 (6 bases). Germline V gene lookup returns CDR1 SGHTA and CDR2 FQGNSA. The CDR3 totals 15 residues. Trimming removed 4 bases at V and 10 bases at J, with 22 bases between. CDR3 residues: CASSSSPGQIVAAFF. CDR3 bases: TGTGCCAGCAGCTCTTCTCCTGGACAGATCGTTGCAGCTTTCTTT.

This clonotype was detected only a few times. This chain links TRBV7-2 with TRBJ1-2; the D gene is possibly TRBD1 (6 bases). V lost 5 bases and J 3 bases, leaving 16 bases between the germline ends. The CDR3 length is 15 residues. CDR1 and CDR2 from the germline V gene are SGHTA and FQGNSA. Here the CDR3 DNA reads TGTGCCAGCAGCCCCGAGGGGGGTCGGGACTATGGCTACACCTTC. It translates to CASSPEGGRDYGYTF.

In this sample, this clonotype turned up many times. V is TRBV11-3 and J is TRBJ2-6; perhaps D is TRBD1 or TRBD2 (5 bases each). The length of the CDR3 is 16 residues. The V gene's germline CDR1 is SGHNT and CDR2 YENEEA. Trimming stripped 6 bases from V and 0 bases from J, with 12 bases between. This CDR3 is CASRQAGASGANVLTF. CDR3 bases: TGTGCCAGCAGACAAGCCGGGGCCTCTGGGGCCAACGTCCTGACTTTC.

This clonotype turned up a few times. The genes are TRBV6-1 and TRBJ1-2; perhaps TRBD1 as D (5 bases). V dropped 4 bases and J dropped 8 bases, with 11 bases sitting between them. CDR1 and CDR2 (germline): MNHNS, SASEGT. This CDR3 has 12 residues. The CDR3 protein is CASSAQGWGYTF. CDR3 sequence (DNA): TGTGCCAGCAGTGCCCAGGGTTGGGGCTACACCTTC.

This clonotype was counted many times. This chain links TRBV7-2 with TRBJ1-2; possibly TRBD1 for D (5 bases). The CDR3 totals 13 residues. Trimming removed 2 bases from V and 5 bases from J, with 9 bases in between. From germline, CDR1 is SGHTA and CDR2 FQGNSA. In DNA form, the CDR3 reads TGTGCCAGCAGCTTAATGGGGCAGTATGGCTACACCTTC. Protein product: CASSLMGQYGYTF.